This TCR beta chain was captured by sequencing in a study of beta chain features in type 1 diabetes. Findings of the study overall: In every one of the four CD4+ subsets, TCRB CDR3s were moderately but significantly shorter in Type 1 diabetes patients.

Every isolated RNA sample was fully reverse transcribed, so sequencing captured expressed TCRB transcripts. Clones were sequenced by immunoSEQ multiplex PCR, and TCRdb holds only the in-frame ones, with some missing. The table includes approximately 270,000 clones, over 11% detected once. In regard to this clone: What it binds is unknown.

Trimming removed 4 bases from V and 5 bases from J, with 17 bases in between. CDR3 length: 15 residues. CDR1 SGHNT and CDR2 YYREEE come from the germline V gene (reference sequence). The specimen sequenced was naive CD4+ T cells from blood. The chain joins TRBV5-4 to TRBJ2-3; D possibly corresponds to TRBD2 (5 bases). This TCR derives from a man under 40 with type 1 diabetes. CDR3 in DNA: TGTGCCAGCAGCCTGGACTCGATTAGAAAAGATACGCAGTATTTT. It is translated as CASSLDSIRKDTQYF.